The 4 T cell receptor beta chains in this list originate from one sample, sequenced in a study of T-cell reconstitution after alpha-beta-depleted transplantation in children. During its preparation, the TCRbeta library received unique molecular identifiers. TCRdb passed the PCR reads through MiXCR, listing each CDR3 protein once. The table lists 440,000 or so distinct CDR3 sequences, approximately 11% of them singletons. Specimen: PBMCs from the stem cell graft donor, collected from the stem cell graft. The receptors were sampled from a human donor who donated a stem cell graft to a child with acute myeloid leukemia.

There are a few counts of this clonotype. The gene calls are TRBV20-1 and TRBJ2-3, with D unclear. This CDR3 has 16 residues. Trimming left V 1 base short and J 4 bases short, with 18 bases between. The germline V gene has CDR1 DFQATT and CDR2 SNEGSKA (reference sequence). CDR3 residues: CSARGYRASSADTQYF. In DNA, the CDR3 is TGCAGTGCTAGAGGGTATAGAGCGTCGAGTGCAGATACGCAGTATTTT.

The chain employs TRBV20-1 and TRBJ2-5, with 7 bases lining up with TRBD2. CDR1 and CDR2 from the germline V gene are DFQATT and SNEGSKA (reference sequence). With V trimmed by 2 bases and J by 7 bases, 7 bases remained unmatched. The CDR3 loop spans 13 amino acids. CDR3 region: CSARFGGSGTQYF. DNA of the CDR3: TGCAGTGCTAGATTCGGGGGGTCGGGGACCCAGTACTTC.

This clonotype came up a few times. This chain joins TRBV5-6 and TRBJ1-1; tentative D call: TRBD1 (6 bases). The CDR3 is 13 residues long. CDR1 and CDR2 from the germline V gene are SGHDT and YYEEEE. V lost 5 bases, J lost 5 bases, and 13 bases lay in between. Here the CDR3 reads CASSAPQGTEAFF. The CDR3 region has the DNA TGTGCCAGCAGTGCGCCGCAGGGGACTGAAGCTTTCTTT.

This clonotype was recorded a few times. The chain is built from TRBV20-1 and TRBJ2-3; D perhaps matches TRBD2 (5 bases). CDR1 DFQATT and CDR2 SNEGSKA come from the germline V gene (reference sequence). Trimming left V 6 bases short and J 4 bases short, with 20 bases between. This CDR3 has 15 amino acids. This chain's CDR3 is CSANPGEGLADTQYF. The CDR3 bases are TGCAGTGCCAACCCCGGCGAGGGTTTGGCAGATACGCAGTATTTT.